These 20 T cell receptor beta chains were sequenced from one sample in a study of blood T cell repertoires in COVID-19. Sequencing was performed with immunoSEQ multiplex PCR; in TCRdb, only in-frame clones are kept and a portion is missing. The sample yields 90,000 to 110,000 clones, about 79% seen once. Sequences were obtained from peripheral blood. These receptors were taken from a woman at least 80 years old with active or convalescent COVID-19.

The rearrangement links TRBV15 to TRBJ2-5; 11 nucleotides match TRBD2. After removal of 4 bases from V and 14 bases from J, the junction contained 9 bases not matched to a gene. CDR1 is LNHNV, CDR2 YYDKDF, per germline (reference sequence). The CDR3 spans 13 residues. DNA for the CDR3: TGTGCCACCAGCATTACTAGCGGGAGCGTGTTCTACTTC. It codes for CATSITSGSVFYF.

The V gene is TRBV7-9, the J gene TRBJ2-1; 9 positions match TRBD2. The CDR3 covers 14 residues. CDR1 and CDR2 from the germline V gene are SEHNR and FQNEAQ (reference sequence). Losses at the gene ends were 5 bases for V and 9 bases for J; bases not matched to a gene: 8. The CDR3 is CASSRGLAIPEQFF. The CDR3 DNA follows: TGTGCCAGCAGCAGGGGACTAGCTATCCCTGAGCAGTTCTTC. Looking up the rest from reference TRBV7-9 and TRBJ2-1 gives the full variable domain: DTGVSQNPRHKITKRGQNVTFRCDPISEHNRLYWYRQTLGQGPEFLTYFQNEAQLEKSRLLSDRFSAERPKGSFSTLEIQRTEQGDSAMYLCASSRGLAIPEQFFGPGTRLTVL.

The J gene is TRBJ2-7, the V gene TRBV25-1; tentative D call: TRBD1 (5 bases). The CDR3 spans 13 residues. The ends were cut back, 8 bases at V and 2 bases at J, with 13 bases in the middle. The germline CDR1 and CDR2 sequences are MGHDK and SYGVNS. The CDR3 DNA reads TGTGCCAGCGGCCGTACAGGTACCTACGAGCAGTACTTC. Translated, it gives CASGRTGTYEQYF.

The chain links TRBV6-6 to TRBJ1-2, with 9 bases that match TRBD1. This CDR3 has 16 residues. Germline V gene data show CDR1 as MNHNY and CDR2 as SVGAGI (reference sequence). V lost 2 bases and J lost 6; bases outside the gene matches: 10. CDR3 amino acids: CASSYRLAGTGNGYTF. CDR3 in DNA: TGTGCCAGCAGTTACCGCCTCGCCGGGACAGGGAATGGCTACACCTTC.

This clone was seen at least ten times. The chain is built from TRBV4-1 and TRBJ1-3; D not resolved. In germline, CDR1 is MGHRA, CDR2 YSYEKL. V was shortened by 0 bases and J by 0 bases, with 15 bases between the two germline ends. This CDR3 contains 18 residues. CDR3 residues: CASSQEVQAPSSGNTIYF. The CDR3 DNA sequence: TGCGCCAGCAGCCAAGAAGTCCAGGCCCCGAGCTCTGGAAACACCATATATTTT.

This sequence joins TRBV4-2 and TRBJ1-4; D is possibly TRBD1 (6 bases). The germline CDR1 and CDR2 sequences are LGHNA and YNFKEQ. The CDR3 runs 16 residues. V lost 2 bases to trimming and J lost 8 bases, with 18 bases between them. CDR3 in amino acids: CASSQRWGQAGEKLFF. The CDR3 bases are TGTGCCAGCAGCCAAAGATGGGGGCAGGCCGGAGAAAAACTGTTTTTT.

This clone was counted once. The chain links TRBV7-9 to TRBJ2-1, with a possible D match to TRBD2 (6 bases). The CDR3 spans 14 residues. Germline V CDR1 and CDR2: SEHNR, FQNEAQ (reference sequence). V gave up 5 bases and J gave up 1 base, with 9 bases separating them. The CDR3 coding sequence is TGTGCCAGCAGCCTGGGACTTTCCTACAATGAGCAGTTCTTC. Translation: CASSLGLSYNEQFF.

J is TRBJ2-7 and V is TRBV28, with 14 bases lining up with TRBD2. This CDR3 has 17 residues. Germline lookup yields CDR1 MDHEN and CDR2 SYDVKM. V lost 6 bases and J lost 6; bases outside the gene matches: 13. This CDR3 reads CASSLRLGLAGVSEQYF. As DNA, the CDR3 is TGTGCCAGCAGCCTCCGGCTGGGACTAGCGGGAGTCAGCGAGCAGTACTTC. Variable domain in full (rest from reference TRBV28 and TRBJ2-7): DVKVTQSSRYLVKRTGEKVFLECVQDMDHENMFWYRQDPGLGLRLIYFSYDVKMKEKGDIPEGYSVSREKKERFSLILESASTNQTSMYLCASSLRLGLAGVSEQYFGPGTRLTVT.

The rearrangement joins TRBV7-9 to TRBJ2-2; D not resolved. V lost 1 base to trimming and J lost 1 base, with 7 bases between them. Germline assignment: CDR1 SEHNR and CDR2 FQNEAQ (reference sequence). This CDR3 spans 15 amino acids. Written as DNA, the CDR3 is TGTGCCAGCAGCTTAGACTTACTGAACACCGGGGAGCTGTTTTTT. Translated: CASSLDLLNTGELFF.

The sample holds one count of this clone. The V gene is TRBV29-1, the J gene TRBJ1-1, with 12 bases aligning to TRBD1. The CDR3 is 17 residues long. Germline CDR1 is SQVTM and CDR2 is ANQGSEA. With 4 bases clipped from V and 4 bases from J, the junction kept 13 bases outside the gene matches. The CDR3 loop reads CSVVGSGQGARGTEAFF. CDR3 coding DNA: TGCAGCGTTGTGGGGTCGGGACAGGGGGCACGGGGCACTGAAGCTTTCTTT. Full variable domain (rest looked up from reference TRBV29-1 and TRBJ1-1): SAVISQKPSRDICQRGTSLTIQCQVDSQVTMMFWYRQQPGQSLTLIATANQGSEATYESGFVIDKFPISRPNLTFSTLTVSNMSPEDSSIYLCSVVGSGQGARGTEAFFGQGTRLTVV.

The chain employs TRBV6-6 and TRBJ1-6, with D possibly being TRBD1 (5 bases). This CDR3 contains 15 residues. V was clipped by 2 bases and J by 5 bases, with 10 bases between them. Germline V gives CDR1 MNHNY, CDR2 SVGAGI (reference sequence). The CDR3 DNA is TGTGCCAGCAGTTACGACAGTTTCAATAATTCACCCCTCCACTTT. This codes for CASSYDSFNNSPLHF.

The V gene is TRBV11-3, the J gene TRBJ1-1; TRBD1 matches at 7 bases. This CDR3 is built from 13 residues. V dropped 4 bases and J dropped 5; count of bases not matched to a gene: 4. CDR1 is SGHNT and CDR2 is YENEEA in the germline V gene. The CDR3 here is CASSSTGRTEAFF. As DNA, the CDR3 is TGTGCCAGCAGCTCGACAGGGCGGACTGAAGCTTTCTTT.

This clone has ten or more counts. The chain combines TRBV6-6 with TRBJ2-1; D is perhaps TRBD2 (5 bases). CDR1 and CDR2 (germline): MNHNY, SVGAGI (reference sequence). V lost 6 bases and J lost 10, with 13 bases in between. This CDR3 has 12 amino acids. The CDR3 DNA is TGTGCCAGCAGCCCCACTAGTTACGAGCAGTTCTTC. Protein: CASSPTSYEQFF.

This clone was detected only a few times. This rearrangement joins TRBV25-1 to TRBJ2-1; D remains ambiguous. CDR1 is MGHDK, CDR2 SYGVNS, per germline. The V gene lost 7 bases and the J gene lost 4 bases, with 5 bases spanning the gap. The CDR3 runs to 11 residues. As DNA, the CDR3 is TGTGCCAGCACGGGTTACAATGAGCAGTTCTTC. Translating it yields CASTGYNEQFF.

The chain is built from TRBV10-1 and TRBJ2-2, with D possibly TRBD2 on 5 matching bases. Trimming shortened V by 3 bases and J by 8 bases, and 10 bases separated the two germline ends. This CDR3 contains 13 residues. Germline CDR1 reads WNHNN; CDR2 reads SYGVQD (reference sequence). The CDR3 sequence is CASSEGGLGELFF. The CDR3 region has the DNA TGCGCCAGCAGTGAAGGAGGTTTAGGGGAGCTGTTTTTT.

V and J are TRBV7-9 and TRBJ2-2, with 13 bases aligning to TRBD2. V trimming: 8 bases; J trimming: 7 bases; junction bases outside the gene matches: 13. There are 17 residues in the CDR3. Germline CDR1 reads SEHNR; CDR2 reads FQNEAQ (reference sequence). The CDR3 region is CASLSGLAGLFNGELFF. The CDR3 DNA follows: TGTGCCAGCCTCTCGGGACTAGCGGGACTTTTTAACGGGGAGCTGTTTTTT.

The chain is built from TRBV7-6 and TRBJ2-2; D may be TRBD2 (6 bases). The V gene's germline CDR1 is SGHVS and CDR2 FNYEAQ. Trimming shortened V by 1 base and J by 2 bases, and 20 bases separated the two germline ends. The CDR3 length is 19 residues. The chain's CDR3 is CASSLGPRLARGNTGELFF. CDR3 nucleotides: TGTGCCAGCAGCTTAGGCCCCCGGCTAGCGAGGGGAAACACCGGGGAGCTGTTTTTT.

The rearrangement joins TRBV3-1 (or the pseudogene TRBV3-2) to TRBJ2-2, with a weak D call TRBD1 (6 bases). Germline V gene data show CDR1 as LGHDT and CDR2 as YNNKEL (reference sequence). This CDR3 comprises 15 residues. The V end lost 3 bases, the J end lost 6 bases, and 14 bases lay between the germline ends. CDR3: CASSHPKGVPGELFF. In nucleotides, the CDR3 is TGTGCCAGCAGCCACCCAAAGGGGGTCCCCGGGGAGCTGTTTTTT.

This clone was seen a single time. The chain recombines TRBV28 with TRBJ1-6; D is perhaps TRBD1 (6 bases). This CDR3 comprises 15 residues. Germline V gives CDR1 MDHEN, CDR2 SYDVKM. The V and J ends lost 4 bases and 7 bases respectively, with 14 bases between them. CDR3 in DNA: TGTGCCAGCAGTTCACCCGACAGGCGGAATTCACCCCTCCACTTT. Translation gives CASSSPDRRNSPLHF.

This clone was detected a few times. V gene TRBV11-3 combines with J gene TRBJ2-3, with 10 positions matching TRBD2. CDR1 SGHNT and CDR2 YENEEA come from the germline V gene. V lost 1 base to trimming and J lost 5 bases; unmatched junction nucleotides: 0. The CDR3 spans 14 residues. CDR3 sequence reads: CASSLGLAGDTQYF. The DNA of the CDR3 is TGTGCCAGCAGCTTAGGACTAGCGGGAGATACGCAGTATTTT. Based on the CDR3 plus reference TRBV11-3 and TRBJ2-3, the full variable domain is EAGVVQSPRYKIIEKKQPVAFWCNPISGHNTLYWYLQNLGQGPELLIRYENEEAVDDSQLPKDRFSAERLKGVDSTLKIQPAELGDSAVYLCASSLGLAGDTQYFGPGTRLTVL.